This T cell receptor (beta chain) was sequenced in a study of blood T cell repertoires in COVID-19. Germline V gives CDR1 MDHEN, CDR2 SYDVKM. This CDR3 region has 13 residues. Between the trimmed V and J ends, which lost 6 bases and 2 bases, there was a span of 10 bases. The repertoire was sequenced with immunoSEQ multiplex PCR; TCRdb's copy has only in-frame clones and lacks some. The table has approximately 310,000 clones, 80% to 90% seen once; the top ten hold around 7.8%. The sample was peripheral blood. The TCR comes from a woman aged 50 to 65 who had recovered from COVID-19. The V and J genes are TRBV28 and TRBJ1-2; D is unresolved. CDR3 coding DNA: TGTGCCAGCAGCGGGGTCGTAAACTATGGCTACACCTTC. Translating it yields CASSGVVNYGYTF.